This T cell receptor beta chain came from a study of STAT5B mutations in CD4+ large granular lymphocyte leukemia. Study-wide context: Among healthy donors, a particular HLA allele went with more CDR3 'QG' motifs.

This clone was counted once. The ends lost 0 bases at V and 2 bases at J; junction bases unmatched: 4. Germline V lookup: CDR1 SGHNT, CDR2 YENEEA. CDR3 length: 17 residues. Libraries were prepared by immunoSEQ multiplex PCR; TCRdb keeps only in-frame clonotypes and omits some of them. This sample yields 37,000 or so clones, of which roughly 80% are seen a single time; 0.3% to 0.35% belongs to the top ten. The V call is TRBV11-3, the J call TRBJ2-2, with 9 bases fitting TRBD2. Sequenced sample: CD4+ T cells from blood buffy coats. The TCR originated in a human donor in good health. CDR3: CASSLDGTSRNTGELFF. For the CDR3, the DNA is TGTGCCAGCAGCTTAGATGGGACTAGCCGCAACACCGGGGAGCTGTTTTTT.